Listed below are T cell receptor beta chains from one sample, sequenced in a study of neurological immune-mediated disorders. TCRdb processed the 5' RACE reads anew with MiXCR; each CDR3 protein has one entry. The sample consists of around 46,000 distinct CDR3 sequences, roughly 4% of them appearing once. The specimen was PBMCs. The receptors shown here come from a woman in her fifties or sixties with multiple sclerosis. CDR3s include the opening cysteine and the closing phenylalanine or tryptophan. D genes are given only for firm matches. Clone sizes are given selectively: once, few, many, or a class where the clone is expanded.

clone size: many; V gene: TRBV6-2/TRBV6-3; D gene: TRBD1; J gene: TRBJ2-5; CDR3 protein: CASTRQGRETQYF; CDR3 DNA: TGTGCCAGCACCAGACAGGGGAGAGAGACCCAGTACTTC
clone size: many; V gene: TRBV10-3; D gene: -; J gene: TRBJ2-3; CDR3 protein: CAISELVVGDTQYF; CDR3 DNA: TGTGCCATCAGTGAGCTCGTGGTTGGAGATACGCAGTATTTT
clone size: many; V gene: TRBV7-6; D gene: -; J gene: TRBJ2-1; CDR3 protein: CASSPVPGGEQFF; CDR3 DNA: TGTGCCAGCAGCCCAGTCCCCGGGGGTGAGCAGTTCTTC
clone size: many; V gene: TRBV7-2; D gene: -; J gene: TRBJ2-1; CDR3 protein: CASMVGEQFF; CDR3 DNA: TGTGCCAGCATGGTTGGAGAGCAGTTCTTC
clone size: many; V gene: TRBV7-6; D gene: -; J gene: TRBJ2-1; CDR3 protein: CASSLTTLGANYNEQFF; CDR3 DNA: TGTGCCAGCAGCTTAACCACTCTAGGGGCTAACTACAATGAGCAGTTCTTC
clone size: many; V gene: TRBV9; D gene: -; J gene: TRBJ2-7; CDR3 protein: CASSVEGSYEQYF; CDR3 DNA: TGTGCCAGCAGCGTGGAGGGTTCCTACGAGCAGTACTTC
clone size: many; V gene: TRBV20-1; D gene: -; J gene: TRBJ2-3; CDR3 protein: CSDTVVGADTQYF; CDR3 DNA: TGCAGTGATACGGTAGTTGGCGCGGATACGCAGTATTTT
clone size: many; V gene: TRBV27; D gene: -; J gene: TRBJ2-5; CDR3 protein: CASSLVGVGETQYF; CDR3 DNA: TGTGCCAGCAGTTTGGTAGGGGTCGGGGAGACCCAGTACTTC
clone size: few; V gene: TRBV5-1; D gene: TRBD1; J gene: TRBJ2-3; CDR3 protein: CASSAYPDRVGDTQYF; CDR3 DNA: TGCGCCAGCAGCGCATACCCTGACAGGGTGGGGGATACGCAGTATTTT
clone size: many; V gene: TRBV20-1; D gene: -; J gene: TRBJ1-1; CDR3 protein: CSARGKAGTEAFF; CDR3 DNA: TGCAGTGCTAGAGGAAAGGCGGGCACTGAAGCTTTCTTT
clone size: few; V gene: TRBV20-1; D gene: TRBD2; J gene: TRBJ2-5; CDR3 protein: CSAGSGGAEETQYF; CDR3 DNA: TGCAGTGCTGGTAGCGGGGGGGCCGAGGAGACCCAGTACTTC
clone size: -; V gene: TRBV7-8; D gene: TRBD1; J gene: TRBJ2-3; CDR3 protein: CASSLDGQGSSTDTQYF; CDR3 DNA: TGTGCCAGCAGCTTAGATGGACAGGGCAGTAGCACAGATACGCAGTATTTT
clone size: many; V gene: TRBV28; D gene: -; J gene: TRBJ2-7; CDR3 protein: CASSLRWTTLYEQYF; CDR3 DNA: TGTGCCAGCAGTTTGAGGTGGACGACCCTCTACGAGCAGTACTTC
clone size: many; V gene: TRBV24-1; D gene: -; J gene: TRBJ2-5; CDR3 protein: CATSDPVGGETQYF; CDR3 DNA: TGTGCCACCAGTGATCCCGTTGGAGGGGAGACCCAGTACTTC
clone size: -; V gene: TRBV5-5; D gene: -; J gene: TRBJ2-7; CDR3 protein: CASSLVSGRTYEQYF; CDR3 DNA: TGTGCCAGCAGCTTGGTGTCGGGACGGACCTACGAGCAGTACTTC
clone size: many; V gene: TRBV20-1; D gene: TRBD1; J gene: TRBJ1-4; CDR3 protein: CSARQGAEEKLFF; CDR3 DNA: TGCAGTGCGAGACAGGGGGCGGAGGAAAAACTGTTTTTT
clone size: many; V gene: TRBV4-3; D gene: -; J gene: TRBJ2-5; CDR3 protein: CASTQVDLFGETQYF; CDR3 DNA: TGCGCCAGCACTCAGGTGGACCTATTCGGAGAGACCCAGTACTTC
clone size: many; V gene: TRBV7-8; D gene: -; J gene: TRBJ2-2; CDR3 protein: CASSLATGTETGELFF; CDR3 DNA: TGTGCCAGCAGCTTAGCCACCGGGACGGAGACCGGGGAGCTGTTTTTT
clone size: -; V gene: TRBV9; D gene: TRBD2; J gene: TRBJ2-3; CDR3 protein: CASSVDLTSADTQYF; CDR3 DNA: TGTGCCAGCAGCGTAGATCTAACTAGCGCAGATACGCAGTATTTT
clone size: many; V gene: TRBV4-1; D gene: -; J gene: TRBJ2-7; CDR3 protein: CASSLHRDSDEQYF; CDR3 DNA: TGCGCCAGCAGCCTTCACAGGGATTCCGACGAGCAGTACTTC
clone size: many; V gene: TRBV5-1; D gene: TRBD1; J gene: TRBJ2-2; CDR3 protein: CASSLRDREITGELFF; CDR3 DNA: TGCGCCAGCAGCCTACGGGACAGGGAAATCACCGGGGAGCTGTTTTTT
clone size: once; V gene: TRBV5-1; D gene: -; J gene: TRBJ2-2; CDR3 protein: CASSPGTFAWELFF; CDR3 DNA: TGCGCCAGCAGCCCGGGAACATTCGCCTGGGAGCTGTTTTTT
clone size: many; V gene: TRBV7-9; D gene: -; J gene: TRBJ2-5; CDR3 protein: CASSFRGQETQYF; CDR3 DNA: TGTGCCAGCAGCTTCAGGGGCCAAGAGACCCAGTACTTC
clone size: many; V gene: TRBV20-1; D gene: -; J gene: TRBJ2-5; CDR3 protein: CSALRGVRWETQYF; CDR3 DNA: TGCAGTGCCCTAAGGGGGGTACGGTGGGAGACCCAGTACTTC
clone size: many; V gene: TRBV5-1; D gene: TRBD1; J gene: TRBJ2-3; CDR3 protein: CASSLPRTGSTDTQYF; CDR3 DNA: TGCGCCAGCAGCTTACCTAGGACAGGATCCACAGATACGCAGTATTTT
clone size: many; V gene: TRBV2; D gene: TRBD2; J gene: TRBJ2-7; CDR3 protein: CASSDPSGGWYEQYF; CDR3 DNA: TGTGCCAGCAGTGACCCTAGCGGGGGCTGGTACGAGCAGTACTTC
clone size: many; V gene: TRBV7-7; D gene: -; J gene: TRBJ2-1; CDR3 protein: CASSLLRDGEQFF; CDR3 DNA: TGTGCCAGCAGCTTACTCCGGGATGGTGAGCAGTTCTTC
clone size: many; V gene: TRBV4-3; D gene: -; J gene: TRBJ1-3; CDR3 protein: CASSQDRGASGNTIYF; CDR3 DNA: TGCGCCAGCAGCCAAGATCGGGGGGCCTCTGGAAACACCATATATTTT
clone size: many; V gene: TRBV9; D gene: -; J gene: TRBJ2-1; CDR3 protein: CASSVGETGFDEQFF; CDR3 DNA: TGTGCCAGCAGCGTAGGGGAGACCGGGTTTGATGAGCAGTTCTTC
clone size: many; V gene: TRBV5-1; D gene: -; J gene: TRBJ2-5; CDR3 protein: CASSLGGRETQYF; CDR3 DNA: TGCGCCAGCAGCTTGGGGGGGCGAGAGACCCAGTACTTC
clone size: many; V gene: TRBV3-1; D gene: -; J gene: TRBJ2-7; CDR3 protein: CASSQVPGAYEQYF; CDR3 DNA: TGTGCCAGCAGCCAAGTCCCGGGGGCTTACGAGCAGTACTTC
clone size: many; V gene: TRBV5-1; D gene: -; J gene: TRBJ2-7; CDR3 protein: CASSLDPGNEQYF; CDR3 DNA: TGCGCCAGCAGCTTGGATCCAGGCAACGAGCAGTACTTC
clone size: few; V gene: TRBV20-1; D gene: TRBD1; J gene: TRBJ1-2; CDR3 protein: CTPGTGLEFNYGYTF; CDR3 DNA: TGCACTCCCGGGACAGGACTCGAGTTTAACTATGGCTACACCTTC
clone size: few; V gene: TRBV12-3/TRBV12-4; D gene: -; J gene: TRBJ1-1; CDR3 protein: CASTLTRGGEAFF; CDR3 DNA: TGTGCCAGCACTCTAACACGTGGGGGTGAAGCTTTCTTT
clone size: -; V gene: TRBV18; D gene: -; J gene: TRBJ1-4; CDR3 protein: CASSPSSLPNEKLFF; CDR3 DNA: TGTGCCAGCTCACCTTCTTCCTTGCCTAATGAAAAACTGTTTTTT
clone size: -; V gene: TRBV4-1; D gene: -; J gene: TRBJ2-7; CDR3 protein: CASIQDPIFGVYEQYF; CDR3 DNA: TGCGCCAGCATCCAAGATCCCATATTCGGGGTCTACGAGCAGTACTTC
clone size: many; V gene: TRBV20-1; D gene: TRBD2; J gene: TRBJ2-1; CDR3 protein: CSARLAGGRNEQFF; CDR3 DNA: TGCAGTGCTAGGTTAGCGGGAGGGCGCAATGAGCAGTTCTTC
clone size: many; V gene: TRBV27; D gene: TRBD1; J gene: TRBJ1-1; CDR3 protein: CASRTGEMNTEAFF; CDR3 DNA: TGTGCCAGCAGGACAGGGGAGATGAACACTGAAGCTTTCTTT
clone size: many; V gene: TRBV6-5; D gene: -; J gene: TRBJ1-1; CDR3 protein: CASTGNTEAFF; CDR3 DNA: TGTGCCAGCACCGGGAACACTGAAGCTTTCTTT
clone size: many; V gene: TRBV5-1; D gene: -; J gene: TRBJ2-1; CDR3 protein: CASSRIRGASYNEQFF; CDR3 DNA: TGCGCCAGCAGCCGGATCCGGGGGGCCTCCTACAATGAGCAGTTCTTC
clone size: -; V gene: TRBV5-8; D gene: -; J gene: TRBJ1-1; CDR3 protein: CASSSTRRTEAFF; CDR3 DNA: TGTGCCAGCAGCTCGACCCGGAGGACTGAAGCTTTCTTT
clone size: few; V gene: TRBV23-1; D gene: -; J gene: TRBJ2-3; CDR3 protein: CASSSRRDTQYF; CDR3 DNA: TGCGCCAGCAGTTCCAGACGAGATACGCAGTATTTT
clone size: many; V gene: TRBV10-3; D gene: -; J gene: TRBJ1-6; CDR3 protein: CAISASAGAADSPLHF; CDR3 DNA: TGTGCCATCAGTGCGTCCGCGGGGGCGGCGGATTCACCCCTCCACTTT
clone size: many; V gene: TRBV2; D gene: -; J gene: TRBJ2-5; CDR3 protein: CASSKSENQETQYF; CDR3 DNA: TGTGCCAGCAGCAAGTCAGAGAACCAAGAGACCCAGTACTTC
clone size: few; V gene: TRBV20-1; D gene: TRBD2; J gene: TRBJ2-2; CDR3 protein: CSASPSGESDGELFF; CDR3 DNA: TGCAGTGCTAGTCCTAGCGGGGAGTCGGACGGGGAGCTGTTTTTT
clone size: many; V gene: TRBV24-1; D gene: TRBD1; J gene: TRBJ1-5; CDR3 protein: CATSQGDNQPQHF; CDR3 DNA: TGTGCCACCAGCCAGGGGGACAATCAGCCCCAGCATTTT
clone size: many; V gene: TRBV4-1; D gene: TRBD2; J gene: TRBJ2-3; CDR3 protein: CASSKGASGRVASTDTQYF; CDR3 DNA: TGCGCCAGCAGCAAAGGGGCTAGCGGAAGAGTCGCTAGCACAGATACGCAGTATTTT
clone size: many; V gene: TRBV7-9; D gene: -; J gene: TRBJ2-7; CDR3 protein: CASSLDGAVTYEQYF; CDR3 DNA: TGTGCCAGCAGCTTAGATGGTGCGGTTACCTACGAGCAGTACTTC
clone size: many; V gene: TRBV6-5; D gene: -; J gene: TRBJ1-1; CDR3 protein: CASSASGGTEAFF; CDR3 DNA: TGTGCCAGCAGCGCCAGTGGAGGAACTGAAGCTTTCTTT
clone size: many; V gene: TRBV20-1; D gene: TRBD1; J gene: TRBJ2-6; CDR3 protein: CSARGTGGPSGANVLTF; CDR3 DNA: TGCAGTGCTAGGGGGACAGGTGGGCCCTCTGGGGCCAACGTCCTGACTTTC
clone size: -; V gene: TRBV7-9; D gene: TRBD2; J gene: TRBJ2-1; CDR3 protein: CASSPGLAGTEQFF; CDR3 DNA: TGTGCCAGCAGCCCAGGGCTAGCGGGAACTGAGCAGTTCTTC
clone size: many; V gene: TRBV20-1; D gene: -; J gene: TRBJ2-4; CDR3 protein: CSAREAGNIQYF; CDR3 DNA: TGCAGTGCTAGGGAGGCAGGAAACATTCAGTACTTC
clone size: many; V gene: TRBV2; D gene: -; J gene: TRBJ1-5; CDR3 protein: CASSLQGSNQPQHF; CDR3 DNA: TGTGCCAGCAGTTTACAGGGTAGCAATCAGCCCCAGCATTTT
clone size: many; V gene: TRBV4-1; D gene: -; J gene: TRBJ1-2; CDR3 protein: CASSHLAARYRRGYTF; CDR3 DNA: TGCGCCAGCAGCCACCTGGCTGCGAGATACAGACGGGGCTACACCTTC